What follows are 13 T cell receptor beta chains derived from one specimen sequenced in a study of vaccination effects on CD4 cells after COVID-19. Their cognate antigens are unknown. With the ViraFEST assay, the study expanded antigen-specific CD4+ T cells using viral peptide pools, then sequenced them. Cells that had been cultured for less than eleven days were the source of isolated CD4+ T cells. SARS-CoV-2 infected the person between March and December 2020, as confirmed by PCR. Generated by immunoSEQ multiplex PCR, the TCRdb table keeps only in-frame clones and is missing some. Of some 56,000 clones listed, 75% to 85% were seen once; the top ten hold 4.5% to 5.5%. Source: CD4+ T cells from PBMCs cultured with HIV peptides, taken before COVID-19 vaccination. As for subset: HIV-1 Nef peptide pool negative control/reference culture. These receptors originate from a human donor who had a prior SARS-CoV-2 infection.

The chain couples TRBV3-1 (or the pseudogene TRBV3-2) to TRBJ2-3; unclear D gene. The V gene's germline CDR1 is LGHDT and CDR2 YNNKEL (reference sequence). V was pared by 3 bases and J by 5 bases, with 6 bases between. The CDR3 length is 12 residues. The CDR3 sequence: CASSQGLDTQYF. The CDR3, as DNA: TGTGCCAGCAGCCAGGGCTTAGATACGCAGTATTTT.

The chain combines TRBV24-1 with TRBJ1-5; D unresolved. Per germline, CDR1 KGHDR and CDR2 SFDVKD. The V gene lost 4 bases and the J gene lost 5 bases, with 11 bases spanning the gap. This CDR3 comprises 14 residues. The CDR3 region has the DNA TGTGCCACCAGTGACTCCTCAGGATATCAGCCCCAGCATTTT. It codes for CATSDSSGYQPQHF.

The J gene is TRBJ1-6, the V gene TRBV6-5; tentative D call: TRBD1 (6 bases). The CDR3 is made up of 14 amino acids. V lost 6 bases, J lost 7 bases, and 13 bases lay in between. From germline, CDR1 is MNHEY and CDR2 SVGAGI. The CDR3 region is CASSPQGSNSPLHF. CDR3 coding DNA: TGTGCCAGCAGCCCACAGGGTAGCAATTCACCCCTCCACTTT.

V gene TRBV15 combines with J gene TRBJ2-3; 7 positions match TRBD2. Germline lookup yields CDR1 LNHNV and CDR2 YYDKDF (reference sequence). Trimming removed 1 base from V and 0 bases from J; junction bases left unmatched: 4. The CDR3 consists of 16 residues. CDR3 bases: TGTGCCACCAGCAGAGCACTAGCGCGTAGCACAGATACGCAGTATTTT. Amino acid sequence: CATSRALARSTDTQYF.

The chain uses TRBV5-1 and TRBJ2-1; possible D gene TRBD1, 6 bases. CDR1 is SGHRS and CDR2 is YFSETQ in the germline V gene. Trimming removed 3 bases from V and 3 bases from J, with 13 bases in between. The CDR3 contains 15 residues. Written as DNA, the CDR3 is TGCGCCAGCAGCTCGATGCAGGGGAGCTACAATGAGCAGTTCTTC. Its translation is CASSSMQGSYNEQFF.

This sequence joins TRBV2 and TRBJ1-6, with TRBD1 identical over 9 bases. From germline, CDR1 is SNHLY and CDR2 FYNNEI. With V trimmed by 5 bases and J by 4 bases, 15 bases remained unmatched. This CDR3 is 19 amino acids long. CDR3 residues: CASSRPGTGIETYNSPLHF. CDR3 DNA sequence: TGTGCCAGCAGTCGTCCCGGGACAGGGATCGAGACTTATAATTCACCCCTCCACTTT.

This clone was seen only a few times. This chain links TRBV7-9 with TRBJ1-1; no reliable D call. This CDR3 is 13 amino acids long. The V and J ends lost 1 base and 1 base respectively, with 4 bases between them. Germline V CDR1 and CDR2: SEHNR, FQNEAQ (reference sequence). CDR3 residues: CASSLESNTEAFF. The CDR3 nucleotides read TGTGCCAGCAGCTTAGAATCGAACACTGAAGCTTTCTTT.

The chain is built from TRBV29-1 and TRBJ1-2; D not certain. Trimming removed 2 bases from V and 3 bases from J, with 10 bases in between. The CDR3 runs 13 residues. From germline, CDR1 is SQVTM and CDR2 ANQGSEA. Here the CDR3 reads CSVEPGGHYGYTF. DNA of the CDR3: TGCAGCGTTGAACCCGGCGGGCACTATGGCTACACCTTC.

The chain links TRBV9 to TRBJ2-5, with 8 bases identical to TRBD2. CDR3 length: 13 residues. Germline V gene sequence: CDR1 SGDLS, CDR2 YYNGEE. V shed 4 bases and J 5 bases; nucleotides not matched to a gene: 4. CDR3 in amino acids: CASSPGLVETQYF. Written as DNA, the CDR3 is TGTGCCAGCAGCCCGGGACTAGTGGAGACCCAGTACTTC.

This chain links TRBV20-1 with TRBJ2-3; 7 nucleotides match TRBD1. Germline CDR1 DFQATT, CDR2 SNEGSKA (reference sequence). The junction had 3 bases not matched to a gene; V was cut back by 3 bases and J by 6 bases. The CDR3 runs to 12 residues. Here the CDR3 reads CSASYRGDTQYF. The CDR3 nucleotides are TGCAGTGCTAGTTACAGGGGTGATACGCAGTATTTT.

The chain combines TRBV2 with TRBJ1-3; D gene ambiguous. From germline, CDR1 is SNHLY and CDR2 FYNNEI. Trimming took off 3 bases at V and 0 bases at J, with 15 bases between the two ends. This CDR3 contains 17 residues. The DNA for the CDR3 is TGTGCCAGCAGTGAGAGTGAGGCGGCTTACTCTGGAAACACCATATATTTT. Protein product: CASSESEAAYSGNTIYF. The full variable domain, in which reference TRBV2 and TRBJ1-3 provide the parts outside the CDR3, is EPEVTQTPSHQVTQMGQEVILRCVPISNHLYFYWYRQILGQKVEFLVSFYNNEISEKSEIFDDQFSVERPDGSNFTLKIRSTKLEDSAMYFCASSESEAAYSGNTIYFGEGSWLTVV.

The V gene is TRBV12-3 or TRBV12-4, the J gene TRBJ1-1; D call uncertain. The CDR3 has 13 amino acids. V shed 5 bases and J shed 1 base, with 8 bases lying between them. For the CDR3, the DNA is TGTGCCAGCAGTAAGTCCTGGAACACTGAAGCTTTCTTT. Translation: CASSKSWNTEAFF.

The chain carries TRBV15 and TRBJ1-6; 9 bases are shared with TRBD1. This CDR3 is built from 15 residues. Germline CDR1 and CDR2: LNHNV and YYDKDF (reference sequence). V shed 1 base and J 9 bases; nucleotides not matched to a gene: 4. The CDR3 DNA sequence: TGTGCCACCAGCAGAGGTACAGGGGGCGGTTCACCCCTCCACTTT. As protein: CATSRGTGGGSPLHF.